These 29 T cell receptor beta chains were sequenced from one sample in a study of blood T cells in healthy people across ages. Next came a second PCR, run for about 6 to 12 cycles, which used a sample-barcoded 5' primer along with a J-beta primer mix. One entry per CDR3 protein, called by TCRdb with MiXCR from the 5' RACE reads. The sample gives some 1.6 million distinct CDR3 sequences, 30% to 40% of which show up once; around 11% is in the top ten. The sample was blood. Receptors were obtained from a woman between 25 and 40 years old in good health.

The rearrangement uses TRBV5-1 and TRBJ2-1; the D gene is possibly TRBD2 (6 bases). The CDR3 sequence is 15 residues long. The germline V gene encodes CDR1 SGHRS and CDR2 YFSETQ. The V gene lost 3 bases and the J gene lost 5 bases, with 15 bases spanning the gap. This CDR3 is CASSYSRGNNNEQFF. The CDR3 nucleotides are TGCGCCAGCAGCTACTCACGGGGGAACAACAATGAGCAGTTCTTC. The variable domain in full, with the rest retrieved from reference TRBV5-1 and TRBJ2-1, is KAGVTQTPRYLIKTRGQQVTLSCSPISGHRSVSWYQQTPGQGLQFLFEYFSETQRNKGNFPGRFSGRQFSNSRSEMNVSTLELGDSALYLCASSYSRGNNNEQFFGPGTRLTVL.

The chain links TRBV6-2 or TRBV6-3 to TRBJ1-1, with D tentatively TRBD1 (6 bases). The CDR3 length is 15 residues. In germline, CDR1 is MNHEY, CDR2 SVGEGT. V lost 5 bases and J 4 bases, leaving 17 bases between the germline ends. CDR3 DNA sequence: TGTGCCAGCAGTGCCAACAGGGTTGGGAGCACTGAAGCTTTCTTT. Translation gives CASSANRVGSTEAFF.

The chain joins TRBV20-1 to TRBJ2-7; 7 bases are shared with TRBD1. CDR3 length: 16 amino acids. The junction had 11 bases not matched to a gene; V was cut back by 1 base and J by 2 bases. The germline V gene encodes CDR1 DFQATT and CDR2 SNEGSKA (reference sequence). This chain's CDR3 is CSARGTGVPRTYEQYF. In nucleotides, the CDR3 is TGCAGTGCTAGAGGGACAGGCGTTCCCCGGACCTACGAGCAGTACTTC.

There are a few counts of this clonotype. This rearrangement joins TRBV24-1 to TRBJ2-1; the match to TRBD2 covers 8 bases. Germline CDR1 reads KGHDR; CDR2 reads SFDVKD. CDR3 length: 16 amino acids. The ends lost 4 bases at V and 6 bases at J; junction bases unmatched: 10. CDR3 in DNA: TGTGCCACCAGTGACCATTCTAGCGGGCGGGGCAATGAGCAGTTCTTC. This sequence encodes CATSDHSSGRGNEQFF.

This clonotype appeared a few times. The chain recombines TRBV4-1 with TRBJ2-3; TRBD2 might be the D (6 bases). CDR1 is MGHRA and CDR2 is YSYEKL in the germline V gene. V was pared by 3 bases and J by 9 bases, with 13 bases between. This CDR3 is 13 amino acids long. DNA for the CDR3: TGCGCCAGCAGCCATCCGACTAGGAGGACGCAGTATTTT. Amino acids: CASSHPTRRTQYF.

The chain joins TRBV10-3 to TRBJ2-7, with D tentatively TRBD1 (5 bases). Trimming shortened V by 5 bases and J by 1 base, and 21 bases separated the two germline ends. Germline CDR1 is ENHRY and CDR2 is SYGVKD. The CDR3 is 17 amino acids. In nucleotides, the CDR3 is TGTGCCATCAGTAACCCTACAGGTGGGGTATCATCCTACGAGCAGTACTTC. Translating gives CAISNPTGGVSSYEQYF.

This rearrangement joins TRBV10-3 to TRBJ1-1; D gene ambiguous. The CDR3 is 14 amino acids. Germline CDR1 is ENHRY and CDR2 is SYGVKD. Trimming removed 3 bases from V and 1 base from J, with 9 bases in between. DNA of the CDR3: TGTGCCATCAGTGACCGACAAGAGAACACTGAAGCTTTCTTT. It codes for CAISDRQENTEAFF.

This chain uses TRBV27 with TRBJ2-3, with 8 bases that match TRBD1. Trimming took 6 bases from V and 2 from J; bases not matched to a gene: 7. The CDR3 has 15 residues. From germline, CDR1 is MNHEY and CDR2 SMNVEV (reference sequence). The CDR3 loop reads CASRGQGYTTDTQYF. CDR3 nucleotide sequence: TGTGCCAGCAGAGGACAGGGTTATACCACAGATACGCAGTATTTT.

The V and J genes are TRBV20-1 and TRBJ1-2; D call uncertain. V lost 0 bases and J 0 bases, leaving 11 bases between the germline ends. Germline V gene lookup returns CDR1 DFQATT and CDR2 SNEGSKA (reference sequence). The CDR3 is 15 residues long. The DNA of the CDR3 is TGCAGTGCTAGAGATTGGGTATCAGCTAACTATGGCTACACCTTC. It specifies CSARDWVSANYGYTF.

This clonotype was detected once. V and J are TRBV21-1 and TRBJ1-1; the table's D gene call, TRBD1, was not cross checked with the DNA. TRBV21-1 is a pseudogene locus. The CDR3 extends over 17 amino acids. DNA of the CDR3: TGTGCCAGCACCCCTCCACCCCCAGGGGTTCTTGGCACTGAAGCTTTCTTT. Encoded protein: CASTPPPPGVLGTEAFF.

V gene TRBV27 combines with J gene TRBJ1-5; 7 bases are a match to TRBD1. The germline CDR1 and CDR2 sequences are MNHEY and SMNVEV (reference sequence). J was trimmed by 3 bases and V by 0 bases; bases with no gene match: 5. The CDR3 is 16 residues long. The CDR3 loop is CASSLSWDSYNQPQHF. In DNA form, the CDR3 reads TGTGCCAGCAGTTTATCCTGGGACAGCTACAATCAGCCCCAGCATTTT.

The chain has TRBV30 and TRBJ1-2; D is undetermined. Germline V gives CDR1 GTSNPN, CDR2 SVGIG (reference sequence). Trimming cost V 7 bases and J 6 bases, with 12 bases left between them. This CDR3 region has 11 residues. The CDR3 loop reads CAYQALDGYTF. As DNA, the CDR3 is TGTGCCTACCAGGCTCTTGATGGCTACACCTTC.

This clonotype was observed at least ten times. The chain combines TRBV5-1 with TRBJ2-3; possibly TRBD2 for D (5 bases). Germline lookup yields CDR1 SGHRS and CDR2 YFSETQ. The ends were cut back, 4 bases at V and 6 bases at J, with 9 bases in the middle. The CDR3 has 12 amino acids. CDR3 bases: TGCGCCAGCAGCCCAGCGGCGGATACGCAGTATTTT. Translated: CASSPAADTQYF.

In its sample, this clonotype was seen many times. The chain uses TRBV7-9 and TRBJ2-5, with a tentative D call TRBD2 (5 bases). Trimming stripped 2 bases from V and 7 bases from J, with 20 bases between. The germline V gene encodes CDR1 SEHNR and CDR2 FQNEAQ (reference sequence). CDR3 length: 16 residues. The CDR3 coding sequence is TGTGCCAGCAGCTTATGGTTAGGACTTTCTGCGACGACCCAGTACTTC. Translation gives CASSLWLGLSATTQYF.

This clonotype showed up just a few times. The chain has TRBV2 and TRBJ1-2, with D hard to call. V lost 4 bases to trimming and J lost 5 bases, with 14 bases between them. Germline CDR1 SNHLY, CDR2 FYNNEI. The CDR3 runs to 14 residues. CDR3 region: CASSGGTRSYGYTF. The CDR3 DNA is TGTGCCAGCAGTGGGGGAACGAGATCTTATGGCTACACCTTC.

The chain employs TRBV5-1 and TRBJ1-1, with 8 nucleotides matching TRBD1. The germline V gene has CDR1 SGHRS and CDR2 YFSETQ. This CDR3 spans 16 amino acids. J lost 0 bases, V lost 0 bases, and 4 bases had no gene match. CDR3 nucleotides: TGCGCCAGCAGCTTGGTGGCAGGGGGCCTGAACACTGAAGCTTTCTTT. This encodes CASSLVAGGLNTEAFF.

The table lists this clonotype with a few counts. The CDR3 reads CAISEVQGVETQYF. The CDR3 bases are TGTGCCATCAGTGAAGTACAGGGGGTGGAGACCCAGTACTTC. The chain employs TRBV10-3 and TRBJ2-5; 8 positions match TRBD1. The CDR3 has 14 amino acids. The ends lost 3 bases at V and 5 bases at J; junction bases unmatched: 5. Germline CDR1 reads ENHRY; CDR2 reads SYGVKD.

Remarks on this clonotype: The junction departs from germline at one end; a sequencing error may be responsible. This rearrangement joins TRBV5-1 to TRBJ1-1; weak D call: TRBD1 (5 bases). This CDR3 is 14 amino acids long. CDR1 and CDR2 from the germline V gene are SGHRS and YFSETQ. CDR3 DNA sequence: TGCGCCAGCAGCTTGGCTGGGGTGGACACTGAGGCTTTCTTT. Translated: CASSLAGVDTEAFF.

This clonotype was found a few times. The J gene is TRBJ1-5, the V gene TRBV20-1, with D maybe TRBD1 (5 bases). This CDR3 has 15 amino acids. V gave up 0 bases and J gave up 6 bases, with 15 bases separating them. Germline assignment: CDR1 DFQATT and CDR2 SNEGSKA (reference sequence). CDR3 amino acids: CSARDRQRGIQPQHF. CDR3 DNA sequence: TGCAGTGCTAGAGATCGACAGCGAGGAATTCAGCCCCAGCATTTT.

The chain links TRBV30 to TRBJ2-1; the D gene is possibly TRBD1 (6 bases). Germline values: CDR1 GTSNPN, CDR2 SVGIG (reference sequence). Trimming took off 2 bases at V and 1 base at J, with 9 bases between the two ends. The CDR3 is 14 amino acids. The CDR3 DNA sequence: TGTGCCTGGAGTAGGGGGTTGTCCTACAATGAGCAGTTCTTC. Protein sequence: CAWSRGLSYNEQFF.

As for this clonotype: One base away lies a much larger clone, so this may be a sequencing read error. This sequence joins TRBV29-1 and TRBJ2-5; 7 bases match TRBD2. The CDR3 runs 13 residues. Germline V CDR1 and CDR2: SQVTM, ANQGSEA. The V gene end was trimmed by 7 bases and the J gene end by 4 bases; junction bases not matched to a gene: 9. The CDR3 sequence is CSGGGGAGETQYF. The CDR3, as DNA: TGCAGCGGGGGCGGGGGAGCGGGAGAGACCCAGTACTTC. Supplemented by reference TRBV29-1 and TRBJ2-5, the full variable domain reads SAVISQKPSRDICQRGTSLTIQCQVDSQVTMMFWYRQQPGQSLTLIATANQGSEATYESGFVIDKFPISRPNLTFSTLTVSNMSPEDSSIYLCSGGGGAGETQYFGPGTRLLVL.

The chain uses TRBV30 and TRBJ1-4; 7 nucleotides agree with TRBD1. Per germline, CDR1 GTSNPN and CDR2 SVGIG (reference sequence). The J segment lost 4 bases and the V segment lost 4 bases, leaving 9 bases of the junction unmatched. CDR3 length equals 15 residues. CDR3 amino acids: CAWTFGTAFNEKLFF. The CDR3 nucleotides read TGTGCCTGGACCTTCGGGACAGCTTTTAATGAAAAACTGTTTTTT.

This clonotype was seen a few times. This chain links TRBV29-1 with TRBJ2-3; 13 bases fit TRBD2. The V gene end was trimmed by 5 bases and the J gene end by 1 base; junction bases not matched to a gene: 3. CDR3 length: 15 residues. The germline V gene has CDR1 SQVTM and CDR2 ANQGSEA. Written as DNA, the CDR3 is TGCAGCGTTAATGGACTAGCGGGGGGCACAGATACGCAGTATTTT. Residues: CSVNGLAGGTDTQYF.

The CDR3: CASSLTSGSSYEQFF. The CDR3 DNA reads TGTGCCAGCAGCCTTACTAGCGGGAGTTCATATGAGCAGTTCTTC. The V call is TRBV7-2, the J call TRBJ2-1; 11 nucleotides line up with TRBD2. J gave up 8 bases and V 5 bases, and 8 bases lay outside the gene matches. The CDR3 contains 15 residues. From germline, CDR1 is SGHTA and CDR2 FQGNSA.

This clonotype was counted only a few times. CDR3 bases: TGCAGTGCTAGATTGCTAGCGGGAGGAGATACGCAGTATTTT. Its translation: CSARLLAGGDTQYF. The rearrangement uses TRBV20-1 and TRBJ2-3, with 11 bases matching TRBD2. The germline gives CDR1 DFQATT, CDR2 SNEGSKA (reference sequence). The CDR3 contains 14 residues. The V gene end was trimmed by 2 bases and the J gene end by 5 bases; junction bases not matched to a gene: 3.

The CDR3 loop is CSATRKGLTEAFF. CDR3 coding DNA: TGCAGTGCTACCCGGAAGGGACTAACTGAAGCTTTCTTT. The rearrangement links TRBV20-1 to TRBJ1-1; D possibly corresponds to TRBD1 (5 bases). The CDR3 covers 13 residues. The V gene's germline CDR1 is DFQATT and CDR2 SNEGSKA (reference sequence). With 4 bases removed from V and 5 bases from J, the gap between germline ends came to 14 bases.

V and J are TRBV6-1 and TRBJ1-1; D is possibly TRBD1 (5 bases). The CDR3 runs 14 residues. The V and J ends lost 4 bases and 4 bases respectively, with 13 bases between them. Germline V gene sequence: CDR1 MNHNS, CDR2 SASEGT. The CDR3: CASSVVPGRTEAFF. DNA of the CDR3: TGTGCCAGCAGTGTTGTCCCGGGGCGCACTGAAGCTTTCTTT.

Here the CDR3 DNA reads TGCAGTGTTATCTCGGCGGGAGTATCGGCCTACGAGCAGTACTTC. As protein: CSVISAGVSAYEQYF. The rearrangement uses TRBV20-1 and TRBJ2-7, with 7 bases matching TRBD2. Trimming cost V 7 bases and J 2 bases; bases outside gene matches: 14. The germline CDR1 and CDR2 sequences are DFQATT and SNEGSKA (reference sequence). The CDR3 contains 15 residues.

The chain couples TRBV6-5 to TRBJ1-1; D not certain. Germline CDR1 is MNHEY and CDR2 is SVGAGI. V gave up 7 bases and J gave up 4 bases, with 16 bases separating them. The CDR3 covers 14 residues. The CDR3 DNA reads TGTGCCAGCACTCCTCCCGGAACAGTCACTGAAGCTTTCTTT. Its protein product is CASTPPGTVTEAFF.